A selection of T cell receptor beta chains follows, all from one sample in a study of T-cell reconstitution after alpha-beta-depleted transplantation in children. TCRdb reprocessed the PCR reads via MiXCR and lists one record per CDR3 protein. The data contain about 290,000 distinct CDR3 sequences, roughly 7.8% of them singletons. Specimen: peripheral blood, collected 360 days after TCRalphabeta/CD19-depleted stem cell transplant. The source of these receptors is a female patient younger than 10 who had a stem cell transplant for Fanconi anemia, so the T cells may come from the graft donor. The CDR3 runs from the conserved cysteine through the conserved F or W. Each record gives: V gene, J gene, D gene, clone size, CDR3 DNA, CDR3 protein. The D gene is left open where the match is weak. The size entry is marked missing in some rows and otherwise reads once, few, many or a size class.

TRBV5-1,TRBJ2-7,.,many,TGCGCCAGCAGCTTGGGAGAACCAAAAAGCTCCTACGAGCAGTACTTC,CASSLGEPKSSYEQYF
TRBV6-2/TRBV6-3,TRBJ2-1,TRBD2,once,TGTGCCAGCAGTCCGCAGCGGGGAGGCGGTGAGCAGTTCTTC,CASSPQRGGGEQFF
TRBV4-3,TRBJ1-4,.,few,TGCGCCAGCAGCCAAGATGGCCCAGCTAATGAAAAACTGTTTTTT,CASSQDGPANEKLFF
TRBV29-1,TRBJ2-6,TRBD1,many,TGCAGCGTAATCCCTTGGAAGCGCAGGGGGTTTCACTCTGGGGCCAACGTCCTGACTTTC,CSVIPWKRRGFHSGANVLTF
TRBV6-2/TRBV6-3,TRBJ2-1,.,few,TGTGCCAGCAGGGAGACGGGCGTAAATGAGCAGTTCTTC,CASRETGVNEQFF
TRBV7-9,TRBJ2-3,.,many,TGTGCCAGCACCGGGACAGATACGCAGTATTTT,CASTGTDTQYF
TRBV10-2,TRBJ2-7,.,few,TGCGCCAGCAGTGGGGGCAGGGCCTACGAGCAGTACTTC,CASSGGRAYEQYF
TRBV7-9,TRBJ1-5,TRBD1,few,TGTGCCAGCAGCTCGGGACAGGAGGACAATCAGCCCCAGCATTTT,CASSSGQEDNQPQHF
TRBV4-3,TRBJ2-3,.,.,TGCGCCAGCAGCCAAGATCTCGGCGGGGTCACAGATACGCAGTATTTT,CASSQDLGGVTDTQYF
TRBV10-2,TRBJ2-3,.,many,TGCGCCAGCAGAGGCGGGGTCCTCACAGATACGCAGTATTTT,CASRGGVLTDTQYF
TRBV5-1,TRBJ2-1,.,many,TGCGCCAGCAGCCCATACCGGAGCTCCTACAATGAGCAGTTCTTC,CASSPYRSSYNEQFF
TRBV6-4,TRBJ2-3,.,medium-sized,TGTGCCAGCAGTGAATCGGGAGACACAGATACGCAGTATTTT,CASSESGDTDTQYF
TRBV27,TRBJ1-1,.,few,TGTGCCAGCAGGAGCGGCCCGAACACTGAAGCTTTCTTT,CASRSGPNTEAFF
TRBV5-1,TRBJ2-1,.,many,TGCGCCAGCAGCCTGGGAACTTGGGATGAGCAGTTCTTC,CASSLGTWDEQFF
TRBV7-3,TRBJ1-1,.,few,TGTGCCAGCAGCTTACAGCCGACAGATGAAGCTTTCTTT,CASSLQPTDEAFF
TRBV14,TRBJ2-5,.,.,TGTGCCAGCAGCCATTTTCAGAGGGAGACCCAGTACTTC,CASSHFQRETQYF
TRBV5-4,TRBJ2-1,TRBD2,.,TGTGCCAGCAGCTTGGAACTAGCGGGAGTCTACAATGAGCAGTTCTTC,CASSLELAGVYNEQFF
TRBV5-1,TRBJ2-7,.,many,TGCGCCAGCAGCTTGGCTATGGGCATGACCTACGAGCAGTACTTC,CASSLAMGMTYEQYF
TRBV9,TRBJ1-1,.,few,TGTGCCAGCAGCGTAGCTGCGGGGGGAGAAGCTTTCTTT,CASSVAAGGEAFF
TRBV11-2,TRBJ1-6,.,many,TGTGCCAGCAGCTTAGTTGCGCCCCTCCACTTT,CASSLVAPLHF
TRBV7-8,TRBJ2-5,.,many,TGTGCCAGCAGCTTAGCGCCTAGTGTCGTAGAGACCCAGTACTTC,CASSLAPSVVETQYF
TRBV7-3,TRBJ2-3,.,many,TGTGCCAGCAGCATACCGAGACAGGATACGCAGTATTTT,CASSIPRQDTQYF
TRBV10-3,TRBJ2-3,.,many,TGTGCCATCAGTGAAAGGCCGGCGGTGGATACGCAGTATTTT,CAISERPAVDTQYF
TRBV2,TRBJ2-5,.,.,TGTGCCAGCAGTGACAGGGGACATGAGACCCAGTACTTC,CASSDRGHETQYF
TRBV7-2,TRBJ1-2,TRBD1,few,TGTGCCAGCAGCTTAGTTCACAGGGGGGTTGGCTACACCTTC,CASSLVHRGVGYTF
TRBV4-1,TRBJ2-5,.,many,TGCGCCAGCAGCCTAACACGGACGGAACAAGAGACCCAGTACTTC,CASSLTRTEQETQYF
TRBV3-1,TRBJ2-3,.,few,TGTGCCAGCAGCCCCCAGGCGGGCCGCACAGATACGCAGTATTTT,CASSPQAGRTDTQYF
TRBV28,TRBJ2-2,TRBD2,many,TGTGCCAGCAGTTCGGCTAGCGGGGGGGACACCGGGGAGCTGTTTTTT,CASSSASGGDTGELFF